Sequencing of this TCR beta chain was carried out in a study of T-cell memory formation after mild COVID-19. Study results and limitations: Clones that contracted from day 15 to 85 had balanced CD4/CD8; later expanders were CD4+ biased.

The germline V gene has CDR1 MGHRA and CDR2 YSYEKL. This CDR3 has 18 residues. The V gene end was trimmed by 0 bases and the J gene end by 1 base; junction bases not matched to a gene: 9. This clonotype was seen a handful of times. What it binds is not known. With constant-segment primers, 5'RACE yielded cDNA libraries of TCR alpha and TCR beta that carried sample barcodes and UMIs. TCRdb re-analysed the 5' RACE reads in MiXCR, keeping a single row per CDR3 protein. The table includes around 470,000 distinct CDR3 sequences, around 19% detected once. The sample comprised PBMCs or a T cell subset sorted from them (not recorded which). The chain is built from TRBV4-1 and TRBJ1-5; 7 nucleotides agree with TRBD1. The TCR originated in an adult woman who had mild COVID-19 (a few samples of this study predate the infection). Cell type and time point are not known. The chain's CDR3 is CASSQDGGGGRSNQPQHF. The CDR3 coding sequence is TGCGCCAGCAGCCAAGATGGAGGAGGGGGCAGAAGCAATCAGCCCCAGCATTTT.